The sequence of this T cell receptor beta chain was determined in a study of T cells in Graves' hyperthyroidism and ophthalmopathy. Researchers barred patients who had uncontrolled infection, other autoimmune disease, pregnancy or lactation. TCR beta CDR3 region amplification was performed from RNA transcripts. TCR CDR3 underwent first-round RT-PCR with the HTBI primer set. TCRdb redid the calling of the multiplex PCR reads with MiXCR, one entry per CDR3 protein. Of 300,000 to 400,000 distinct CDR3 sequences in the sample, 18% were seen once. The V and J ends lost 5 bases and 8 bases, in that order; junction bases with no gene match: 4. This CDR3 has 13 residues.

The genes are TRBV12-3 or TRBV12-4 and TRBJ1-4; 8 bases are a match to TRBD1. Input material: blood. The receptor's source is a woman aged 50 to 60 with Graves' hyperthyroidism. CDR3 region: CASSLRQGEKLFF. The CDR3 DNA sequence: TGTGCCAGCAGTCTCCGACAGGGGGAAAAACTGTTTTTT.